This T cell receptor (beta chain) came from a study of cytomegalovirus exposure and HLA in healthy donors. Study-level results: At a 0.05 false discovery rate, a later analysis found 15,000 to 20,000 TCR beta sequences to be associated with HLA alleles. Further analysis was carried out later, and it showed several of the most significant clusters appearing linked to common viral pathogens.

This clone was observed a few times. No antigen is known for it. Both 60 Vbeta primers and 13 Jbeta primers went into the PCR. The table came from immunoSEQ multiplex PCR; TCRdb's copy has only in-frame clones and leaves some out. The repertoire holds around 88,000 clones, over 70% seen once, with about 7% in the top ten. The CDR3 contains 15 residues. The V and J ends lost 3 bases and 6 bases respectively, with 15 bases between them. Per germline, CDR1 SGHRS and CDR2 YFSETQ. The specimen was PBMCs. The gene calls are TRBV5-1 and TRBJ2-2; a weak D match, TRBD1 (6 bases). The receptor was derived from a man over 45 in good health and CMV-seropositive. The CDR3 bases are TGCGCCAGCAGCTCCGTCACCAGGGGCGCCGGGGAGCTGTTTTTT. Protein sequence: CASSSVTRGAGELFF. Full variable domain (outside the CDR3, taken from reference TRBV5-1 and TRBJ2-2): KAGVTQTPRYLIKTRGQQVTLSCSPISGHRSVSWYQQTPGQGLQFLFEYFSETQRNKGNFPGRFSGRQFSNSRSEMNVSTLELGDSALYLCASSSVTRGAGELFFGEGSRLTVL.